The 9 T cell receptor beta chains below come from one sample, sequenced in a study of T cell repertoires in cytomegalovirus infection. TCRdb analysed the reads with MiXCR anew, one entry per CDR3 protein. Of 560,000 or so distinct CDR3 sequences listed, about 15% are singletons. The sequenced material came from CD8+ T cells from PBMCs. The receptors derive from a human donor in good health (CMV status not recorded). Some clones in this sample may be carry-over from other donors' samples.

The sample holds a few counts of this clonotype. Here the CDR3 reads CASTSAKAEAFF. DNA of the CDR3: TGTGCCAGCACCTCAGCGAAGGCTGAAGCTTTCTTT. This chain links TRBV7-9 with TRBJ1-1; D is ambiguous. The germline gives CDR1 SEHNR, CDR2 FQNEAQ (reference sequence). The V gene lost 7 bases and the J gene lost 6 bases, with 12 bases spanning the gap. This CDR3 spans 12 amino acids.

V and J are TRBV19 and TRBJ1-1, with D uncertain. In germline, CDR1 is LNHDA, CDR2 SQIVND (reference sequence). The CDR3 covers 14 residues. V lost 3 bases to trimming and J lost 0 bases, with 8 bases between them. The CDR3 nucleotides are TGTGCCAGTAGTATGGGCACCTTGAACACTGAAGCTTTCTTT. Translating gives CASSMGTLNTEAFF.

The table lists this clonotype with a few counts. This chain uses TRBV20-1 with TRBJ1-1; D gene uncertain. The germline gives CDR1 DFQATT, CDR2 SNEGSKA (reference sequence). The CDR3 totals 13 residues. V was trimmed by 0 bases and J by 5 bases, leaving 10 bases between them. The CDR3 DNA is TGCAGTGCTAGAGATCTTCGGGCGACTGAAGCTTTCTTT. Residues: CSARDLRATEAFF.

This clonotype showed up just a few times. This chain connects TRBV5-6 to TRBJ2-3, with unresolved D. The V and J ends lost 4 bases and 0 bases respectively, with 15 bases between them. The germline V gene encodes CDR1 SGHDT and CDR2 YYEEEE. There are 16 residues in the CDR3. In nucleotides, the CDR3 is TGTGCCAGCAGCCCCTGGCAGGAAACTAGCACAGATACGCAGTATTTT. Encoded protein: CASSPWQETSTDTQYF.

In its sample, this clonotype was seen many times. CDR3 in DNA: TGTGCCAGCAGCTTAGCGACGACAGCTAGCACAGATACGCAGTATTTT. It is translated as CASSLATTASTDTQYF. The chain combines TRBV7-9 with TRBJ2-3, with D possibly being TRBD1 (5 bases). V was trimmed by 0 bases and J by 0 bases, leaving 10 bases between them. CDR1 is SEHNR, CDR2 FQNEAQ, per germline (reference sequence). This CDR3 has 16 residues.

In its sample, this clonotype was seen a few times. The rearrangement links TRBV9 to TRBJ2-1; TRBD2 aligns across 11 bases. Per germline, CDR1 SGDLS and CDR2 YYNGEE. The length of the CDR3 is 18 residues. J was trimmed by 0 bases and V by 3 bases; bases with no gene match: 8. DNA for the CDR3: TGTGCCAGCAGCGCCCGAACTAGCGGGGGAATCTCCTACAATGAGCAGTTCTTC. It codes for CASSARTSGGISYNEQFF.

The V gene is TRBV9, the J gene TRBJ2-3; D might be TRBD2 (5 bases). The CDR3 covers 15 residues. V lost 0 bases, J lost 3 bases, and 11 bases lay in between. Germline CDR1 reads SGDLS; CDR2 reads YYNGEE. CDR3 nucleotide sequence: TGTGCCAGCAGCGTAGGTGGGAGTGGGACAGATACGCAGTATTTT. Its translation: CASSVGGSGTDTQYF.

This clonotype came up many times. The chain recombines TRBV12-3 or TRBV12-4 with TRBJ2-7; D possibly corresponds to TRBD2 (5 bases). Trimming removed 6 bases at V and 2 bases at J, with 17 bases between. CDR3 length: 15 amino acids. CDR3 sequence: CASSHHSRRPYEQYF. The CDR3 nucleotides read TGTGCCAGCAGCCATCATTCGCGGAGGCCCTACGAGCAGTACTTC.

The rearrangement links TRBV29-1 to TRBJ1-2; 9 bases fit TRBD1. This CDR3 is built from 13 residues. V was pared by 6 bases and J by 4 bases, with 6 bases of the junction left unmatched. In germline, CDR1 is SQVTM, CDR2 ANQGSEA. The CDR3 loop is CSVVTGGSYGYTF. The CDR3 nucleotides are TGCAGCGTGGTAACAGGGGGCAGCTATGGCTACACCTTC.